One sample yielded the 28 T cell receptor beta chains listed below, sequenced in a study of cytomegalovirus exposure and HLA in healthy donors. Primers for the PCR totalled 60 Vbeta and 13 Jbeta. Sequenced by immunoSEQ multiplex PCR; TCRdb stores in-frame clones only, minus some. The sample includes some 140,000 clones, about three quarters of them seen just once. Sequencing was done on a sample of PBMCs. These receptors originate from a woman aged 40 to 55 in good health and CMV-seronegative.

V is TRBV11-2 and J is TRBJ2-5; tentative D call: TRBD1 (6 bases). The CDR3 loop spans 13 amino acids. Trimming removed 1 base at V and 5 bases at J, with 8 bases between. CDR1 and CDR2 (germline): SGHAT, FQNNGV. In nucleotides, the CDR3 is TGTGCCAGCAGCTTAGGACAGGCGGAGACCCAGTACTTC. Protein sequence: CASSLGQAETQYF.

This chain joins TRBV7-8 and TRBJ1-3; weak D call: TRBD1 (6 bases). Trimming removed 4 bases at V and 0 bases at J, with 10 bases between. The CDR3 spans 15 residues. From germline, CDR1 is SGHVS and CDR2 FQNEAQ. The CDR3 nucleotides read TGTGCCAGCAGCTCTCAGGGGCGCTCTGGAAACACCATATATTTT. Translation: CASSSQGRSGNTIYF.

This chain connects TRBV13 to TRBJ2-2; maybe TRBD2 (6 bases). The CDR3 has 17 residues. Per the germline V gene, CDR1 is PRHDT and CDR2 is FYEKMQ (reference sequence). The V end lost 5 bases, the J end lost 1 base, and 17 bases lay between the germline ends. The CDR3 DNA sequence: TGTGCCAGCAGCCCAAGGGGAACGGGACTGAACACCGGGGAGCTGTTTTTT. This translates into CASSPRGTGLNTGELFF.

V usage is TRBV28 and J usage is TRBJ1-5; no clear D gene. The germline gives CDR1 MDHEN, CDR2 SYDVKM. The CDR3 consists of 12 residues. V gave up 7 bases and J gave up 6 bases, with 10 bases separating them. The CDR3 DNA sequence: TGTGCCAGCACCAGAGCTAGTCAGCCCCAGCATTTT. Residues: CASTRASQPQHF.

The rearrangement joins TRBV13 to TRBJ2-4; a possible D gene is TRBD2 (5 bases). Trimming removed 4 bases from V and 1 base from J, with 11 bases in between. Germline assignment: CDR1 PRHDT and CDR2 FYEKMQ (reference sequence). The CDR3 is 15 residues long. DNA of the CDR3: TGTGCCAGCAGCTCCTCCCGAGGGGCCAAAAACATTCAGTACTTC. Amino acid sequence: CASSSSRGAKNIQYF. Looking up the rest from reference TRBV13 and TRBJ2-4 gives the full variable domain: AAGVIQSPRHLIKEKRETATLKCYPIPRHDTVYWYQQGPGQDPQFLISFYEKMQSDKGSIPDRFSAQQFSDYHSELNMSSLELGDSALYFCASSSSRGAKNIQYFGAGTRLSVL.

This sequence joins TRBV14 and TRBJ1-4; D uncertain. Trimming removed 1 base from V and 6 bases from J, with 6 bases in between. The CDR3 is made up of 13 amino acids. CDR1 is SGHDN and CDR2 is FVKESK in the germline V gene. CDR3 bases: TGTGCCAGCAGCCAAGGAGTGTATGAAAAACTGTTTTTT. Translated: CASSQGVYEKLFF.

This clone was recorded a few times. This chain links TRBV5-1 with TRBJ2-2, with 10 bases that match TRBD1. The CDR3 runs to 20 residues. J lost 6 bases, V lost 0 bases, and 17 bases had no gene match. Germline-derived CDR1 and CDR2 are SGHRS and YFSETQ. This CDR3 reads CASSLAVLGNGTGAPGELFF. As DNA, the CDR3 is TGCGCCAGCAGCTTGGCCGTATTGGGCAACGGGACAGGGGCCCCCGGGGAGCTGTTTTTT. Complete variable domain (other parts from reference TRBV5-1 and TRBJ2-2): KAGVTQTPRYLIKTRGQQVTLSCSPISGHRSVSWYQQTPGQGLQFLFEYFSETQRNKGNFPGRFSGRQFSNSRSEMNVSTLELGDSALYLCASSLAVLGNGTGAPGELFFGEGSRLTVL.

The V call is TRBV4-2, the J call TRBJ2-1, with D possibly matching TRBD2 (6 bases). The length of the CDR3 is 18 residues. The V end was cut by 1 base, the J end by 0 bases, with 16 bases between. CDR1 is LGHNA, CDR2 YNFKEQ, per germline. CDR3 amino acids: CASSQGPLRDSSYNEQFF. For the CDR3, the DNA is TGTGCCAGCAGCCAAGGCCCCCTCCGGGACTCCTCCTACAATGAGCAGTTCTTC.

V gene TRBV9 combines with J gene TRBJ2-1, with 10 bases fitting TRBD1. CDR1 is SGDLS and CDR2 is YYNGEE in the germline V gene. The junction had 5 bases not matched to a gene; V was cut back by 3 bases and J by 5 bases. There are 15 residues in the CDR3. The CDR3 DNA is TGTGCCAGCAGCGGCCGGGACAGGGGAAACAATGAGCAGTTCTTC. Amino acid sequence: CASSGRDRGNNEQFF.

The chain has TRBV5-1 and TRBJ1-6; weak D call: TRBD1 (5 bases). Germline V CDR1 and CDR2: SGHRS, YFSETQ. Trimming cost V 1 base and J 10 bases, with 18 bases left between them. There are 16 residues in the CDR3. The CDR3 protein is CASSLSMGGSGSPLHF. The CDR3 DNA sequence: TGCGCCAGCAGCTTGAGCATGGGGGGTTCGGGCTCACCCCTCCACTTT.

The J gene is TRBJ1-1, the V gene TRBV5-1, with D hard to call. The CDR3 spans 13 residues. V dropped 0 bases and J dropped 7 bases, with 10 bases sitting between them. The germline gives CDR1 SGHRS, CDR2 YFSETQ. The CDR3, as DNA: TGCGCCAGCAGCTTGGCCGTGGGAGATGAAGCTTTCTTT. The encoded protein is CASSLAVGDEAFF.

The rearrangement links TRBV5-6 to TRBJ2-2; TRBD1 agrees at 9 bases. The CDR3 extends over 16 amino acids. Germline CDR1 is SGHDT and CDR2 is YYEEEE. With V trimmed by 2 bases and J by 5 bases, 7 bases remained unmatched. Here the CDR3 reads CASSFTGGLRTGELFF. The CDR3, as DNA: TGTGCCAGCAGCTTCACAGGGGGCCTTAGGACCGGGGAGCTGTTTTTT.

This chain uses TRBV15 with TRBJ1-1; D unresolved. Germline CDR1 and CDR2: LNHNV and YYDKDF (reference sequence). This CDR3 region has 14 residues. The V end was cut by 0 bases, the J end by 4 bases, with 9 bases between. The CDR3 sequence: CATSRDLTGTEAFF. For the CDR3, the DNA is TGTGCCACCAGCAGAGATTTGACGGGCACTGAAGCTTTCTTT.

This clone was observed a few times. The V call is TRBV5-1, the J call TRBJ2-7; no definite D call. Germline V CDR1 and CDR2: SGHRS, YFSETQ. The V end lost 6 bases, the J end lost 4 bases, and 14 bases lay between the germline ends. The CDR3 spans 13 residues. The CDR3 loop reads CASKPQDQYEQYF. CDR3 sequence (DNA): TGCGCCAGCAAACCCCAGGATCAATACGAGCAGTACTTC.

This clone was recorded once. The chain uses TRBV28 and TRBJ2-7; no clear D. Germline-derived CDR1 and CDR2 are MDHEN and SYDVKM. The V gene lost 2 bases and the J gene lost 0 bases, with 5 bases spanning the gap. There are 13 residues in the CDR3. CDR3 amino acids: CASSLHSSYEQYV. The CDR3 DNA sequence: TGTGCCAGCAGTTTACATAGCTCCTACGAGCAGTACGTC.

J is TRBJ1-2 and V is TRBV6-6; D not resolved. CDR1 MNHNY and CDR2 SVGAGI come from the germline V gene (reference sequence). Trimming removed 6 bases from V and 7 bases from J, with 9 bases in between. CDR3 length equals 11 residues. This CDR3 is CASRLGSGYTF. CDR3 DNA sequence: TGTGCCAGCAGGCTAGGGAGTGGCTACACCTTC.

The genes are TRBV18 and TRBJ2-5; 8 positions agree with TRBD1. The CDR3 loop spans 15 amino acids. J lost 5 bases, V lost 0 bases, and 5 bases had no gene match. The V gene's germline CDR1 is KGHSH and CDR2 LQKENI. The CDR3 DNA reads as TGTGCCAGCTCACCACCGGGACAGGCATCGGAGACCCAGTACTTC. As protein: CASSPPGQASETQYF.

This clone was counted once. CDR3 sequence reads: CASTARRGPQETQYF. The DNA for the CDR3 is TGTGCCAGTACGGCACGGAGGGGGCCCCAAGAGACCCAGTACTTC. This chain links TRBV19 with TRBJ2-5; TRBD1 might be the D (7 bases). From germline, CDR1 is LNHDA and CDR2 SQIVND (reference sequence). Trimming cost V 7 bases and J 1 base, with 16 bases left between them. This CDR3 is built from 15 residues.

CDR3 DNA: TGTGCCAGCAGTACAGGGATGAACTATGGCTACACCTTC. Protein product: CASSTGMNYGYTF. The chain combines TRBV6-1 with TRBJ1-2, with D maybe TRBD1 (6 bases). Germline V gene sequence: CDR1 MNHNS, CDR2 SASEGT. V was clipped by 5 bases and J by 2 bases, with 9 bases between them. The CDR3 sequence is 13 residues long.

This clone was seen only a few times. One end of the junction varies from germline; a read error may be responsible. Different DNA sequences within this sample yield the same CDR3. The V gene is TRBV5-1, the J gene TRBJ1-1, with 7 bases fitting TRBD1. CDR3 length equals 14 residues. Germline V CDR1 and CDR2: SGHRS, YFSETQ. The CDR3 spells CASSLDRMNTEAFF. The CDR3 DNA reads TGCGCCAGCAGTTTGGACAGGATGAACACTGAAGCTTTCTTT.

The V gene is TRBV18, the J gene TRBJ1-1; TRBD1 might be the D (6 bases). The CDR3 length is 14 residues. The V end was cut by 6 bases, the J end by 1 base, with 12 bases between. Germline V gene sequence: CDR1 KGHSH, CDR2 LQKENI. DNA of the CDR3: TGTGCCAGCTCTCAAAGACAGGAGAACACTGAAGCTTTCTTT. Its protein is CASSQRQENTEAFF.

A few counts support this clone. This chain joins TRBV6-1 and TRBJ1-4; 9 bases fit TRBD1. CDR3 length: 15 amino acids. Trimming took 7 bases from V and 6 from J; bases not matched to a gene: 9. Per germline, CDR1 MNHNS and CDR2 SASEGT. CDR3 residues: CASKKTGGTDEKLFF. CDR3 sequence (DNA): TGTGCCAGCAAGAAGACAGGGGGTACTGATGAAAAACTGTTTTTT.

The rearrangement uses TRBV7-8 and TRBJ1-5, with 7 bases matching TRBD1. Trimming removed 2 bases from V and 1 base from J; junction bases left unmatched: 14. CDR1 is SGHVS and CDR2 is FQNEAQ in the germline V gene. The CDR3 has 19 residues. The CDR3 reads CASSLRGDTGVGSNQPQHF. The CDR3 DNA reads as TGTGCCAGCAGCTTAAGGGGTGATACAGGGGTCGGAAGCAATCAGCCCCAGCATTTT.

In this sample, this clone turned up a few times. The genes are TRBV18 and TRBJ2-7; 8 bases map to TRBD1. The germline V gene has CDR1 KGHSH and CDR2 LQKENI. The length of the CDR3 is 12 residues. J lost 5 bases, V lost 5 bases, and 2 bases had no gene match. The DNA for the CDR3 is TGTGCCAGCTCAACGACAGGGGACGAGCAGTACTTC. It specifies CASSTTGDEQYF.

J is TRBJ2-2 and V is TRBV29-1; D remains ambiguous. The CDR3 is made up of 14 amino acids. The V and J ends lost 5 bases and 2 bases respectively, with 12 bases between them. Germline V gene sequence: CDR1 SQVTM, CDR2 ANQGSEA. Here the CDR3 reads CSVNAEVNTGELFF. Written as DNA, the CDR3 is TGCAGCGTTAACGCGGAAGTTAACACCGGGGAGCTGTTTTTT.

This chain links TRBV28 with TRBJ1-5, with 7 bases that match TRBD1. V shed 1 base and J 0 bases; nucleotides not matched to a gene: 6. CDR3 length equals 17 residues. Looked up from germline, CDR1 is MDHEN and CDR2 is SYDVKM. CDR3 coding DNA: TGTGCCAGCAGTTTATCCTCGGGACAGATTAGCAATCAGCCCCAGCATTTT. Protein: CASSLSSGQISNQPQHF.

This clone was seen only a few times. The V call is TRBV6-5, the J call TRBJ2-1; 9 bases fit TRBD1. J gave up 6 bases and V 7 bases, and 10 bases lay outside the gene matches. The CDR3 is 15 residues long. Germline loops: CDR1 MNHEY, CDR2 SVGAGI. For the CDR3, the DNA is TGTGCCAGCACCTCCGGGACAGGGATCTCCAATGAGCAGTTCTTC. This sequence encodes CASTSGTGISNEQFF.

This clone occurred a few times. The chain recombines TRBV29-1 with TRBJ2-1; a weak D match, TRBD1 (6 bases). The CDR3 contains 15 residues. Trimming removed 0 bases from V and 6 bases from J, with 15 bases in between. Looked up from germline, CDR1 is SQVTM and CDR2 is ANQGSEA. The CDR3 sequence is CSVEDAGEEPNEQFF. The CDR3 bases are TGCAGCGTTGAAGATGCAGGGGAAGAGCCCAATGAGCAGTTCTTC.